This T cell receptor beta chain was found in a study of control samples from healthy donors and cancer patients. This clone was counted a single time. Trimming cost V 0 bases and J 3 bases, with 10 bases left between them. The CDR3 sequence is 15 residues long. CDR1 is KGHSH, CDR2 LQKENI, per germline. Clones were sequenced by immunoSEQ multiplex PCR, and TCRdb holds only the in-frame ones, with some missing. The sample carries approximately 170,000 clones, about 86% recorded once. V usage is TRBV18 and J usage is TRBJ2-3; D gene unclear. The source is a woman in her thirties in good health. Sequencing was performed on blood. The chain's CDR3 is CASSPPSDLTDTQYF. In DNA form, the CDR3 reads TGTGCCAGCTCACCACCGTCTGATCTGACAGATACGCAGTATTTT.